One TCR beta chain is described in this entry. The clone's antigen remains unknown. Base-call qualities are not available, and no considerably larger clone is one nucleotide away. This sample stems from a study of cytomegalovirus exposure and HLA in healthy donors (dated by TCRdb to 2017 to 2019). About the study as a whole: An earlier analysis of about 560 of the donors reported about 280 Gb of sequence data and about 120 million unique TCR beta sequences obtained from about 200 million T cells. Around 320 gigabases of sequencing data and approximately 84 million unique TCR sequences were included in an early release covering 500 to 750 HLA-typed donors. Of the roughly 400 genotyped donors, 75% to 85% were placed in the genetic ancestry cluster associated with self-reported Caucasian donors. The study aimed to test whether signatures of past pathogen exposure could be identified by cataloging public T cell receptors. Using immunosequencing, the study profiled T cell repertoires from about 650 subjects and related those repertoires to cytomegalovirus serostatus. Along with the 666-subject first cohort, a separate validation cohort of about 110 different subjects was used. To predict cytomegalovirus infection status, the study combined high-throughput TCR immunosequencing, statistical association of individual TCRs with disease status, and machine learning. A later analysis re-analyzed previously published TCR beta repertoires from roughly 690 donors and added high-resolution HLA genotyping to study TCR occurrence patterns. In the later analysis, no new phenotypic data were used to find candidate immune exposures; instead, reliance was placed on TCR beta sequences and their occurrence across donors. To decide whether each TCR beta V gene segment behaved as functional or pseudogenic, an earlier analysis of approximately 620 of the donors relied on high-throughput TCR beta sequencing. Donor age, sex, ethnicity and CMV serostatus were compiled alongside the repertoire data. In a later genetic analysis, genome-wide SNP genotypes for about 65% of the roughly 670 donors were used, and that subset was treated as a discovery cohort. All discovery cohort repertoires had been generated using a single sequencing platform. HLA typing included class I and class II loci at four-digit resolution. The number of donors typed differed by locus, with roughly 620-640 for A, B, C, DRB1 and DQB1, around 500 for DQA1, over 600 for DPA1, and around 430 for DPB1. About five DR-DQ haplotypes were treated as single units for association and clustering because of strong linkage in the cohort. Across around 400 genotyped donors of the cohort, an average of about 240,000 unique TCR beta nucleotide sequences per donor were sequenced, and approximately 17% of those sequences were non-productive.

Overall study outcomes, separate from this receptor: A later analysis found that TCR association rates varied across HLA loci, with DRB1 alleles showing the most associated TCRs and HLA-C alleles the fewest. A later analysis associated about 17,000 TCR beta sequences with specific HLA alleles at a false discovery rate of 0.05. It was suggested by the authors that the approach could potentially be generalized to other disease states and immunological phenotypes. In a later genetic analysis, fewer N-insertions in productive TCRs were reported among donors in an Asian-associated ancestry cluster than the roughly 700-donor mean. Because HLA typing was missing for some donors at each locus, association tests included only the typed subset. Correlated functional status among segregating V segments might reflect linkage disequilibrium, but an unknown experimental factor could not be ruled out. An association between a missense DCLRE1C variant and V-gene and J-gene trimming of TCR beta chains was found in a later genetic analysis and replicated in an independent cohort. A group of highly shared sequence variants was considered likely to be a technical artifact of the sequencing pipeline. In a later analysis, most CMV-associated TCR beta chains were found to appear HLA-restricted, with HLA associations seemingly driven largely by CMV exposure. A further reported finding was that TCR beta sequences accurately predicted the HLA-A and HLA-B alleles for most subjects in the first cohort. The 87-base-pair reads could not distinguish some IMGT-functional V segments, including TRBV6-2 and TRBV6-3, so those segments were excluded. In a later analysis, HLA-associated TCR beta chains were found to be more clonally expanded and to have lower generation probabilities than equally common non-associated chains. According to a later analysis, parvovirus B19, influenza, CMV and Epstein-Barr virus appeared linked to several top co-occurrence clusters. Across donors, most TCR sequences were observed very rarely, whereas some public TCRs were present in many individuals. The cohort was sequenced for TCR beta chains only, and without alpha or paired-chain data the features that could be detected were limited. The only immune exposure information available for the cohort was CMV serostatus. When HLA alleles, especially DR and DQ, strongly co-occurred, attributing TCR associations to individual alleles was difficult. In an earlier analysis of approximately 590 of the donors, most TCR beta V segments were observed in productive rearrangements about 87% or about 30% of the time, broadly matching IMGT annotations. The classifier was reported to diagnose cytomegalovirus status with high specificity and sensitivity in both the original cohort and the validation cohort. The earlier analysis of around 600 of the donors excluded around 17 rarely observed V segments, including chromosome 9 orphons, because counts were too low. The presence/absence analyses assumed that sequencing depth was roughly uniform across donors, and that assumption may not be true. In vitro tests confirmed that a few of the cytomegalovirus-associated TCR beta chains recognize cytomegalovirus antigens. A total of 150 to 200 TCR beta chains were listed by the study as associated with cytomegalovirus.

The library was obtained by the immunoSEQ multiplex PCR assay. The multiplex PCR relied on a mix of 60 forward primers for TCR Vbeta segments and 13 reverse primers for TCR Jbeta segments. The CDR3 region of rearranged TCR beta genes was amplified from genomic DNA by a multiplex PCR assay. The amplified TCR beta libraries were sequenced on the Illumina HiSeq System as 87-base-pair reads. The paper's data handling went like this. A later analysis tallied some 79 million unique TCR beta chains across the 550 to 850 repertoires, and around 10 million of those chains were shared by two or more donors. To remove PCR and sequencing errors, raw reads were error-corrected and collapsed into unique sequences using a nearest-neighbor algorithm that merged closely related sequences. Alignment of CDR3 sequences to IMGT reference sequences was used to assign V, D and J gene segments. Each retained sequence needed at least a six-nucleotide match to both a V gene segment and a J gene segment. A rearrangement was called productive if the CDR3 had no stop codons and remained in frame with V and J, and every other rearrangement was called non-productive. CDR3 was defined by IMGT convention, running from the second conserved V-encoded cysteine to the conserved J-encoded phenylalanine. The earlier analysis of a few hundred of the donors excluded any sequence lacking an unambiguous match to a single V gene segment. An earlier analysis of some 610 of the donors called V segments functional above 56.7% productive rearrangements and segregating when the between-donor standard deviation exceeded 5%. A statistical classification framework was built for diagnosing cytomegalovirus status from the catalog of TCR beta chain sequences. A later analysis assigned V and J genes by comparing TCR nucleotide sequences with IMGT/GENE-DB human TR gene sequences. Using the TCRdist pipeline, a later analysis assigned CDR3 sequences along with most-parsimonious VDJ recombination scenarios. In a later analysis, each TCR beta chain was defined by its CDR3 amino acid sequence together with its V-gene family, and reads lacking a unique V-gene family were excluded. A later analysis removed nearly 600 highly shared, low-generation-probability nucleotide sequences to deal with suspected cross-contamination and a sequencing artifact. In a later analysis, a clonal expansion index was calculated for each public chain from normalized within-repertoire ranks of inferred template counts. A later analysis computed generation probabilities with a VDJ recombination model fitted to out-of-frame rearrangements, and checked the results against IGoR. In a later analysis, hypergeometric tests were used to score TCR-TCR, TCR-HLA and TCR-CMV co-occurrence, with a repertoire-size bias correction applied to TCR pairs. In a later analysis, false discovery rates were estimated by permuting HLA or CMV assignments 20 times. A later analysis grouped co-occurring TCRs with DBSCAN, adding TCRdist sequence similarity when clustering within HLA-allele-positive subsets. For co-occurrence clustering, repertoires with fewer than 30,000 or more than 120,000 public chains were excluded, along with five or six repertoires with anomalous nucleotide sharing. TCRdb took this table from immuneACCESS and kept in-frame rearrangements with V and J called. Such tables lack part of the clones; where checked against another copy, unresolved V genes explain under half of the gap, and the rest is unexplained. The V and J calls and clone size come from that table; D and trimming were worked out from the DNA. Here the sample has more than 45,000 clones; roughly four fifths occur a single time. The biggest ten clones account for 2.9% of the sample.

The cohort comprised 670 or so healthy bone marrow donors. At the time of sampling, every cohort member was nominally healthy, though immune exposures that went unrecorded were likely present. The donor was CMV seronegative and was included in the group of around 320 seronegative cohort members. A peripheral blood sample was provided by each donor, and peripheral blood mononuclear cells were used for TCR beta sequencing. Genomic DNA extraction from the blood cell samples was performed with the Qiagen DNeasy Blood Extraction Kit. The germline V end is reduced by 8 bases and the J end by 3 bases; junction bases left unmatched: 7. CDR1 and CDR2, looked up from the germline V gene (reference sequence), are GTSNPN and SVGIG. Counted from cysteine to phenylalanine, this CDR3 has 13 amino acids. The CDR3 DNA has 39 bases and is translated from base 1.

The TCR was taken from a man aged 45-60 years in good health and CMV-seronegative. The chain uses TRBV30 and TRBJ2-7; a stretch of 10 junction bases matches TRBD2. Material for sequencing was PBMCs. The sequenced DNA: TGTGCCAGCCTGACTAGCGGGTTCTACGAGCAGTACTTC. This encodes CASLTSGFYEQYF.